One and the same sample provided the 17 T cell receptor beta chains below, sequenced in a study of regulatory T cells in long-lasting Graves disease. For TCR beta, libraries came from iRepertoire HTBI primers and Arm-PCR of CDR3 regions. MiXCR, run by TCRdb on the multiplex PCR reads, gives a single entry per CDR3 protein. The table shows 600,000 to 650,000 distinct CDR3 sequences, with about 15% occurring only once. Indicated time point: newly diagnosed GD, antithyroid drugs for less than 3 months. The TCR library was made from RNA that had been extracted from PBMCs in TRIzol. The data also belong to a second study, concerning T cells in Graves' hyperthyroidism and ophthalmopathy.

The sample was peripheral blood mononuclear cells (PBMCs), taken at new diagnosis, from a patient treated with antithyroid drugs. The receptors shown here come from a woman aged 25 to 39 with Graves disease.

This clonotype has just a few counts. The genes are TRBV27 and TRBJ2-3; no definite D call. This CDR3 has 17 amino acids. CDR1 is MNHEY, CDR2 SMNVEV, per germline (reference sequence). V lost 1 base and J lost 2, with 16 bases in between. Here the CDR3 DNA reads TGTGCCAGCAGTTTATATCGGCGCCCACGTACCACAGATACGCAGTATTTT. This sequence encodes CASSLYRRPRTTDTQYF.

This clonotype was recorded a few times. The gene calls are TRBV2 and TRBJ2-1, with D perhaps assigned TRBD1 or TRBD2 (5 bases each). V lost 6 bases and J lost 8, with 11 bases in between. CDR3 length: 12 amino acids. Germline V lookup: CDR1 SNHLY, CDR2 FYNNEI. The CDR3 protein is CASRGDVYEQFF. As DNA, the CDR3 is TGTGCCAGCAGGGGGGACGTCTATGAGCAGTTCTTC. Full variable domain (outside the CDR3, taken from reference TRBV2 and TRBJ2-1): EPEVTQTPSHQVTQMGQEVILRCVPISNHLYFYWYRQILGQKVEFLVSFYNNEISEKSEIFDDQFSVERPDGSNFTLKIRSTKLEDSAMYFCASRGDVYEQFFGPGTRLTVL.

The chain carries TRBV5-1 and TRBJ1-2, with D uncertain. The ends were cut back, 3 bases at V and 8 bases at J, with 14 bases in the middle. The germline V gene has CDR1 SGHRS and CDR2 YFSETQ. The CDR3 covers 13 residues. This CDR3 is CASSSDGAGGYTF. The CDR3 nucleotides read TGCGCCAGCAGCTCGGACGGCGCCGGGGGCTACACCTTC.

This clonotype appeared many times. V is TRBV7-2 and J is TRBJ1-1, with 9 bases fitting TRBD1. The ends lost 5 bases at V and 4 bases at J; junction bases unmatched: 8. In germline, CDR1 is SGHTA, CDR2 FQGNSA. The CDR3 length is 15 residues. DNA for the CDR3: TGTGCCAGCAGCCTAACAGGGGGCGTGAGCACTGAAGCTTTCTTT. This codes for CASSLTGGVSTEAFF.

In this sample, this clonotype turned up a few times. The chain is built from TRBV11-1 and TRBJ2-7; a possible D gene is TRBD2 (5 bases). The CDR3 consists of 14 residues. Between the trimmed V and J ends, which lost 5 bases and 5 bases, there was a span of 16 bases. Germline V gives CDR1 SGHAT, CDR2 FQDESV (reference sequence). The CDR3 DNA sequence: TGTGCCAGCAGCCCTTCCGGGAAAAGAAACGAGCAGTACTTC. Amino acids: CASSPSGKRNEQYF.

Many counts were recorded for this clonotype. The chain couples TRBV6-1 to TRBJ1-4, with 10 bases lining up with TRBD1. The CDR3 spans 15 residues. Germline CDR1 MNHNS, CDR2 SASEGT. The V and J ends lost 6 bases and 8 bases, in that order; junction bases with no gene match: 9. CDR3 sequence: CASRSRDRGGEKLFF. DNA of the CDR3: TGTGCCAGCAGGAGCCGGGACAGGGGCGGCGAAAAACTGTTTTTT.

The chain uses TRBV20-1 and TRBJ2-7, with D hard to call. The germline gives CDR1 DFQATT, CDR2 SNEGSKA (reference sequence). The CDR3 extends over 11 amino acids. V lost 6 bases to trimming and J lost 2 bases, with 8 bases between them. CDR3 region: CSAQPAYEQYF. CDR3 DNA: TGCAGTGCACAGCCAGCCTACGAGCAGTACTTC.

This rearrangement joins TRBV7-9 to TRBJ2-7, with D unresolved. Germline CDR1 and CDR2: SEHNR and FQNEAQ (reference sequence). Between the trimmed V and J ends, which lost 5 bases and 0 bases, there was a span of 17 bases. The CDR3 is made up of 16 amino acids. Written as DNA, the CDR3 is TGTGCCAGCAGCGGCGCCGTCGAAAGGCACTCCTACGAGCAGTACTTC. This sequence encodes CASSGAVERHSYEQYF.

This clonotype has ten or more counts. In nucleotides, the CDR3 is TGTGCCAGCAGTTTATGGGGAGCAGGGTTAGGCTACACCTTC. Protein product: CASSLWGAGLGYTF. V and J are TRBV28 and TRBJ1-2; D is perhaps TRBD1 (5 bases). The V and J ends lost 0 bases and 8 bases respectively, with 13 bases between them. CDR1 is MDHEN and CDR2 is SYDVKM in the germline V gene. This CDR3 has 14 residues.

This clonotype was detected many times. The chain is built from TRBV19 and TRBJ2-3, with TRBD2 identical over 14 bases. The CDR3 has 18 residues. Germline loops: CDR1 LNHDA, CDR2 SQIVND (reference sequence). V shed 5 bases and J 2 bases; nucleotides not matched to a gene: 9. CDR3 DNA sequence: TGTGCCAGTAGTCCGGGACTAGCGGGAGCACCTTACACAGATACGCAGTATTTT. It translates to CASSPGLAGAPYTDTQYF.

The sample holds a few counts of this clonotype. The V gene is TRBV15, the J gene TRBJ2-2, with D unclear. With 2 bases removed from V and 5 bases from J, the gap between germline ends came to 9 bases. Germline V gives CDR1 LNHNV, CDR2 YYDKDF (reference sequence). This CDR3 comprises 14 residues. The CDR3 DNA sequence: TGTGCCACCAGCAGACCCCACAGTACCGGGGAGCTGTTTTTT. It translates to CATSRPHSTGELFF. Full variable domain (outside the CDR3, taken from reference TRBV15 and TRBJ2-2): DAMVIQNPRYQVTQFGKPVTLSCSQTLNHNVMYWYQQKSSQAPKLLFHYYDKDFNNEADTPDNFQSRRPNTSFCFLDIRSPGLGDTAMYLCATSRPHSTGELFFGEGSRLTVL.

This clonotype was recorded a few times. The junction shows a germline mismatch at one end, possibly a read error. The chain joins TRBV28 to TRBJ2-4; D call uncertain. The CDR3 totals 11 residues. Germline values: CDR1 MDHEN, CDR2 SYDVKM. The CDR3 is CASSLSSIQYF. CDR3 bases: TGCGCCAGCAGTTTATCATCCATTCAGTACTTC.

This clonotype was counted many times. The chain uses TRBV5-1 and TRBJ2-1, with 12 positions matching TRBD1. The V and J ends lost 4 bases and 8 bases, in that order; junction bases with no gene match: 13. The CDR3 is made up of 17 amino acids. Germline loops: CDR1 SGHRS, CDR2 YFSETQ. DNA of the CDR3: TGCGCCAGCAGCCTAAACCGGGACAGGGGGCATGGGGATGAGCAGTTCTTC. It translates to CASSLNRDRGHGDEQFF.

This clonotype was observed at least ten times. This chain links TRBV6-2 or TRBV6-3 with TRBJ1-6, with TRBD1 matching 7 bases. There are 14 residues in the CDR3. V dropped 8 bases and J dropped 10; count of bases not matched to a gene: 11. Germline V gene data show CDR1 as MNHEY and CDR2 as SVGEGT. The CDR3 spells CASVPTGMGSPLHF. Written as DNA, the CDR3 is TGTGCCAGCGTGCCGACAGGGATGGGATCACCCCTCCACTTT.

This clonotype was detected many times. The rearrangement uses TRBV3-1 and TRBJ2-1; tentative D call: TRBD1 (6 bases). The germline gives CDR1 LGHDT, CDR2 YNNKEL (reference sequence). V gave up 4 bases and J gave up 13 bases, with 14 bases separating them. The CDR3 runs 12 residues. CDR3 bases: TGTGCCAGCAGCCTACCGGGACATAATCAGTTCTTC. This codes for CASSLPGHNQFF.

This sequence joins TRBV29-1 and TRBJ2-2; no firm D call. This CDR3 region has 14 residues. From germline, CDR1 is SQVTM and CDR2 ANQGSEA. The V and J ends lost 5 bases and 4 bases respectively, with 14 bases between them. The CDR3 loop is CSVPTGLTTGELFF. CDR3 DNA: TGCAGCGTTCCTACCGGTCTTACCACCGGGGAGCTGTTTTTT.

As for this clonotype: This clone may be a read error of a much larger clone one base away. Given the absence of the conserved phenylalanine or tryptophan at the CDR3 end, a read error is likely. CDR3 nucleotides: TGCGCCAGCAGCTTGGGACAGGGAATCGCTGAAGCTTTCTCT. It yields the protein CASSLGQGIAEAFS. The chain recombines TRBV5-1 with TRBJ1-1, with 7 bases that match TRBD1. The V and J ends lost 0 bases and 6 bases, in that order; junction bases with no gene match: 5. Germline V CDR1 and CDR2: SGHRS, YFSETQ. CDR3 length: 14 amino acids.